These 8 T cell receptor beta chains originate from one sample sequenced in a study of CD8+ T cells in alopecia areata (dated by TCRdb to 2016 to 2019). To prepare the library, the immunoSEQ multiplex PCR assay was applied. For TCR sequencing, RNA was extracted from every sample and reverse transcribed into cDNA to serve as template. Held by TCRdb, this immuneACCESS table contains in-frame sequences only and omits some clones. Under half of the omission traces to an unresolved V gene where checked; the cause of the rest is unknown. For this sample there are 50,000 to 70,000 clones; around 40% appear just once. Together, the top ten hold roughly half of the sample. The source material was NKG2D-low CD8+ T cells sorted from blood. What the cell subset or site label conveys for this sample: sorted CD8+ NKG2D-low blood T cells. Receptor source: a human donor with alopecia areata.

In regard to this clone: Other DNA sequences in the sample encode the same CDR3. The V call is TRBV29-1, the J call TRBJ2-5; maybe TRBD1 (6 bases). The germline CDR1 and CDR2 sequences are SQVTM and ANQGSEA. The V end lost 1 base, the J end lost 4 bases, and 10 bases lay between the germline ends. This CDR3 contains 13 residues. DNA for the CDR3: TGCAGCGTTGAAGCCAGGGGTCGAGAGACCCAGTACTTC. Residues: CSVEARGRETQYF.

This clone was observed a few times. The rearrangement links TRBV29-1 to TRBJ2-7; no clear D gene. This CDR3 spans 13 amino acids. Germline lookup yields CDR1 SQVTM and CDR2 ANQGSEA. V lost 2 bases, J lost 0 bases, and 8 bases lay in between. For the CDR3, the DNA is TGCAGCGTTGAAAGGTCAGACTCCTACGAGCAGTACTTC. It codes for CSVERSDSYEQYF.

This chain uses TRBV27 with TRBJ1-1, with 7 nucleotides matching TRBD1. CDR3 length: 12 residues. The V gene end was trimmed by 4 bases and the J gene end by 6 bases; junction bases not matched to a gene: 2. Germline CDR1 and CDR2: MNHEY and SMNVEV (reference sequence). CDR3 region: CASSSGTAEAFF. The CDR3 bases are TGTGCCAGCAGTTCAGGGACAGCTGAAGCTTTCTTT.

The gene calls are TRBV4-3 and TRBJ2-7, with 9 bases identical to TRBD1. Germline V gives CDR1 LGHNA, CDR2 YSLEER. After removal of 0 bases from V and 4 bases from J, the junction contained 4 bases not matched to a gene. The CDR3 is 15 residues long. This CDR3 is CASSQDYGTGYEQYF. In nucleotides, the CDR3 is TGCGCCAGCAGCCAAGATTACGGGACAGGGTACGAGCAGTACTTC.

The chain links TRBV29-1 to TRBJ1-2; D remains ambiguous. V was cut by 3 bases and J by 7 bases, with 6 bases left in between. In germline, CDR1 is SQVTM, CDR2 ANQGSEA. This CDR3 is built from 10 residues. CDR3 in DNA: TGCAGCGTTGAGTCAATTGGCTACACCTTC. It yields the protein CSVESIGYTF.

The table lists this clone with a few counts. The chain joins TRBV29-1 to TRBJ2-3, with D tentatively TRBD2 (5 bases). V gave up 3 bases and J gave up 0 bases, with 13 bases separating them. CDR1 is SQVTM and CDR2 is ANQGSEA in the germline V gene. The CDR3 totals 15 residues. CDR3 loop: CSVEAGSFSTDTQYF. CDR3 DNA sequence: TGCAGCGTTGAGGCGGGCAGCTTTAGCACAGATACGCAGTATTTT.

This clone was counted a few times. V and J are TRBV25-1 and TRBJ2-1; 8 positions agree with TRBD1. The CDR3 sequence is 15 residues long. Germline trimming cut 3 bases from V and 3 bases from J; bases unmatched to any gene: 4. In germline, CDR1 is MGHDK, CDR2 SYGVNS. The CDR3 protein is CASSDRDRLYNEQFF. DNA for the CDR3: TGTGCCAGCAGTGACCGGGACAGGCTCTACAATGAGCAGTTCTTC.

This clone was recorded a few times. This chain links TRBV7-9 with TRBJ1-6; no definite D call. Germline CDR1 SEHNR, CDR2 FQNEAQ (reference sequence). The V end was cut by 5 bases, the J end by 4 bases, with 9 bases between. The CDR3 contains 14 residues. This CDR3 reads CASSAEGYNSPLHF. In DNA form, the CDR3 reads TGTGCCAGCAGCGCGGAAGGTTATAATTCACCCCTCCACTTT. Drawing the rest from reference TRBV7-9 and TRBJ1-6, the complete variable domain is DTGVSQNPRHKITKRGQNVTFRCDPISEHNRLYWYRQTLGQGPEFLTYFQNEAQLEKSRLLSDRFSAERPKGSFSTLEIQRTEQGDSAMYLCASSAEGYNSPLHFGNGTRLTVT.